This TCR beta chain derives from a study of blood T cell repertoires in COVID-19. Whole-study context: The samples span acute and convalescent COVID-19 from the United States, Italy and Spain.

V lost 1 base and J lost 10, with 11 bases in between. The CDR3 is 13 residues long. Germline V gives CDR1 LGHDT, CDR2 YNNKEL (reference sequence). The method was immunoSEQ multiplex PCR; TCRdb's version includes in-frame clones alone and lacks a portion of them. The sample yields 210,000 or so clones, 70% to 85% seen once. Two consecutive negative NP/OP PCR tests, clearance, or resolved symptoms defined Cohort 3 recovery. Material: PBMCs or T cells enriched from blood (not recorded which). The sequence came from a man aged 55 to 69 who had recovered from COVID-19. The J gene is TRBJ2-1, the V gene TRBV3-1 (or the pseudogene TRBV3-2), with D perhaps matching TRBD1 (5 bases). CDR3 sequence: CASSQGGLSEQFF. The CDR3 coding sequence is TGTGCCAGCAGCCAAGGGGGCCTATCCGAGCAGTTCTTC.